This T cell receptor (beta chain) came from a study of PD-1 and CTLA-4 blockade in melanoma (dated by TCRdb to about 2021). Regarding the study in general: In patients with melanoma, the study measured the effects of PD-1 blockade versus CTLA-4 blockade on the melanoma-reactive CD8 T cell response.

Points on this clone: The antigen this receptor binds is unknown. Base-call qualities are not available, and no considerably larger clone is one nucleotide away.

Libraries were built with the immunoSEQ multiplex PCR assay. Entries here come from immuneACCESS through TCRdb and include only in-frame sequences with V and J called. Some clones fail to appear in such tables; in the studies checked, an unresolved V gene covers under half of the shortfall, and the cause of the remainder is unknown. Within this sample are some 15,000 clones, with roughly two thirds of them counted one time only. The ten top clones hold approximately 15% of the sample. Including the terminal cysteine and phenylalanine, the CDR3 comprises 14 residues. Only the CDR3 region is kept as DNA, spanning 42 bases read in frame from base 1. Via the germline V gene (reference sequence), CDR1 is LNHNV and CDR2 YYDKDF. Between the V and J ends, shortened by 5 bases and 7 bases respectively, the junction contains 17 bases.

The sequence joins TRBV15 to TRBJ1-2; the best D guess is TRBD1, with 6 bases matching. The sequence came from a human donor with melanoma. The sample in question was CD8+ T cells from peripheral blood, obtained before anti-PD-1 treatment. The nucleotides read TGTGCCACCAGCGTAGCCTCAGGGGCGGGTGGCTACACCTTC. Translated, it gives CATSVASGAGGYTF.